This T cell receptor (beta chain) was documented in a study of T cell repertoires in cytomegalovirus infection. On the study more broadly: Through public TCR beta signatures, both CMV infection and matching HLA type were indicated.

TCRdb analysed the reads with MiXCR anew, one entry per CDR3 protein. The sample has around 290,000 distinct CDR3 sequences; over 20% are singletons. Study outcomes and limitations: Summed frequency of public TCR beta families distinguished CMV carriers with the relevant HLA. CMV-specific TCR beta clonotypes restricted by HLA-C dominated the ex vivo response.

As concerns this clonotype: Its antigen is not identified.

The CDR3 sequence is 13 residues long. The V end was cut by 3 bases, the J end by 5 bases, with 9 bases between. The V gene's germline CDR1 is SGHDT and CDR2 YYEEEE. The chain uses TRBV5-6 and TRBJ2-1; D not certain. This TCR was sampled from a human donor in good health (CMV status not recorded). Some clones in this sample may be carry-over from other donors' samples. The material sequenced was PBMCs. The CDR3 reads CASSSTLNNEQFF. In DNA, the CDR3 is TGTGCCAGCAGCTCGACGCTAAACAATGAGCAGTTCTTC.